This TCR beta chain was sequenced for a study of blood T cell repertoires in COVID-19. Study details: From T cells, B-cell-depleted T cells, or PBMCs came the material, which was cDNA or gDNA.

The CDR3 spans 18 residues. V dropped 4 bases and J dropped 1 base, with 21 bases sitting between them. Germline CDR1 is SGHDT and CDR2 is YYEEEE. Sequenced by immunoSEQ multiplex PCR; TCRdb stores in-frame clones only, minus some. The data contain hundreds of thousands of clones, approximately 80% of them singletons. This rearrangement joins TRBV5-6 to TRBJ1-5; the D gene is possibly TRBD1 (6 bases). The sequenced sample consisted of peripheral blood. The TCR originated in a woman older than 75 with active or convalescent COVID-19. The DNA for the CDR3 is TGTGCCAGCAGCCGGCGTTTAAGGCCAGGGGAAAGCAATCAGCCCCAGCATTTT. This encodes CASSRRLRPGESNQPQHF. Full variable domain (missing parts from reference TRBV5-6 and TRBJ1-5): DAGVTQSPTHLIKTRGQQVTLRCSPKSGHDTVSWYQQALGQGPQFIFQYYEEEERQRGNFPDRFSGHQFPNYSSELNVNALLLGDSALYLCASSRRLRPGESNQPQHFGDGTRLSIL.